These 32 T cell receptor beta chains originate from one sample sequenced in a study of post-analysis software for immune sequencing data. General study points: TRBV segments more frequent in patients than in controls numbered five and included TRBV5-6, TRBV5-1 and TRBV20-1.

Sequencing libraries made from TCR beta cDNA carried unique molecular identifiers. TCRdb used MiXCR to reprocess the PCR reads, holding one entry per CDR3 protein. The table has roughly 570,000 distinct CDR3 sequences, roughly 34% seen once; the top ten hold about 5.6%. These receptors have no known antigen. Sequencing used blood. The receptors derive from a girl between 2 and 17 years old with multiple sclerosis.

This clonotype is a singleton in its sample. The chain uses TRBV7-9 and TRBJ2-2; TRBD2 matches at 8 bases. This CDR3 is built from 16 residues. With V trimmed by 7 bases and J by 0 bases, 7 bases remained unmatched. Germline CDR1 SEHNR, CDR2 FQNEAQ (reference sequence). DNA for the CDR3: TGTGCCAGCAAGATTAGCGGGGATACGAACACCGGGGAGCTGTTTTTT. This translates into CASKISGDTNTGELFF. The full variable domain, in which reference TRBV7-9 and TRBJ2-2 provide the parts outside the CDR3, is DTGVSQNPRHKITKRGQNVTFRCDPISEHNRLYWYRQTLGQGPEFLTYFQNEAQLEKSRLLSDRFSAERPKGSFSTLEIQRTEQGDSAMYLCASKISGDTNTGELFFGEGSRLTVL.

This clonotype was observed a few times. This chain joins TRBV3-1 and TRBJ2-7; TRBD1 is a possible D gene (6 bases). CDR1 is LGHDT, CDR2 YNNKEL, per germline (reference sequence). The V and J ends lost 0 bases and 2 bases respectively, with 17 bases between them. The CDR3 is 17 residues long. The CDR3 DNA follows: TGTGCCAGCAGCCAAGAAACCGCCTGGGACACTGCCTACGAGCAGTACTTC. Translating gives CASSQETAWDTAYEQYF.

This clonotype was found many times. The chain combines TRBV6-1 with TRBJ2-3; maybe TRBD2 (5 bases). V was cut by 1 base and J by 0 bases, with 11 bases left in between. CDR3 length: 16 amino acids. The germline V gene has CDR1 MNHNS and CDR2 SASEGT. For the CDR3, the DNA is TGTGCCAGCAGTGAAGTCGCACGGACTAGCACAGATACGCAGTATTTT. Protein: CASSEVARTSTDTQYF.

This clonotype was counted a few times. The CDR3 loop reads CSARDLGGLPYEQYF. In DNA, the CDR3 is TGCAGTGCTAGAGATCTGGGGGGCCTGCCCTACGAGCAGTACTTC. The chain links TRBV20-1 to TRBJ2-7, with D tentatively TRBD1 or TRBD2 (6 bases each). The CDR3 contains 15 residues. In germline, CDR1 is DFQATT, CDR2 SNEGSKA (reference sequence). With 0 bases removed from V and 2 bases from J, the gap between germline ends came to 14 bases.

The V and J genes are TRBV12-3 or TRBV12-4 and TRBJ1-1; 7 nucleotides agree with TRBD1. V gave up 5 bases and J gave up 1 base; unmatched junction bases: 4. The CDR3 contains 14 residues. The CDR3 coding sequence is TGTGCCAGCAGTCCGACAGGGCAGAACACTGAAGCTTTCTTT. Translating gives CASSPTGQNTEAFF.

This clonotype was found a few times. The chain joins TRBV29-1 to TRBJ1-1; 8 bases map to TRBD1. Germline values: CDR1 SQVTM, CDR2 ANQGSEA. Trimming at V came to 5 bases and at J to 4 bases, leaving 3 bases not matched to a gene. This CDR3 comprises 12 residues. The DNA of the CDR3 is TGCAGCGTTTTTACAGGGGGCACTGAAGCTTTCTTT. Protein product: CSVFTGGTEAFF.

This rearrangement joins TRBV12-3 or TRBV12-4 to TRBJ2-5; D perhaps matches TRBD1 (6 bases). The CDR3 consists of 16 residues. V was pared by 2 bases and J by 5 bases, with 18 bases between. The CDR3: CASSLFGRQARETQYF. CDR3 nucleotides: TGTGCCAGCAGTTTATTTGGAAGACAGGCAAGGGAGACCCAGTACTTC.

A few counts support this clonotype. The chain combines TRBV5-8 with TRBJ1-1, with unresolved D. V lost 2 bases to trimming and J lost 1 base, with 12 bases between them. This CDR3 is 15 amino acids long. Germline-derived CDR1 and CDR2 are SGHTS and YDEGEE. The CDR3 DNA reads as TGTGCCAGCAGCTTATTGGGCTCAGGGAACACTGAAGCTTTCTTT. Translating it yields CASSLLGSGNTEAFF.

This clonotype was seen a few times. The V and J genes are TRBV7-8 and TRBJ1-2; 9 positions agree with TRBD1. The V and J ends lost 0 bases and 8 bases, in that order; junction bases with no gene match: 7. Germline V lookup: CDR1 SGHVS, CDR2 FQNEAQ. The CDR3 spans 15 residues. For the CDR3, the DNA is TGTGCCAGCAGCTTAGCCGAATGGACAGGGGACGGCTACACCTTC. Translated: CASSLAEWTGDGYTF.

This chain's CDR3 is CSAPRTGAGYGYTF. The CDR3 nucleotides are TGCAGTGCTCCGCGGACAGGGGCGGGCTATGGCTACACCTTC. The chain recombines TRBV20-1 with TRBJ1-2, with TRBD1 matching over 9 bases. V was clipped by 5 bases and J by 4 bases; unmatched bases: 8. Per germline, CDR1 DFQATT and CDR2 SNEGSKA (reference sequence). The CDR3 sequence is 14 residues long.

Only a few counts were recorded for this clonotype. The chain recombines TRBV4-1 with TRBJ2-1; no clear D gene. This CDR3 comprises 12 residues. V was shortened by 10 bases and J by 0 bases, with 7 bases between the two germline ends. Germline V gene lookup returns CDR1 MGHRA and CDR2 YSYEKL. CDR3 in DNA: TGCGCCACGGCCAACTCCTACAATGAGCAGTTCTTC. Protein product: CATANSYNEQFF.

The V gene is TRBV18, the J gene TRBJ2-5, with 8 bases aligning to TRBD1. The CDR3 is 16 amino acids. V was clipped by 2 bases and J by 5 bases; unmatched bases: 10. In germline, CDR1 is KGHSH, CDR2 LQKENI. The CDR3, as DNA: TGTGCCAGCTCACCAAAGGACAGGGTCAATCGGGAGACCCAGTACTTC. Translating it yields CASSPKDRVNRETQYF.

The chain is built from TRBV24-1 and TRBJ2-1; D remains unclear. The germline V gene has CDR1 KGHDR and CDR2 SFDVKD. The CDR3 extends over 12 amino acids. V was clipped by 3 bases and J by 6 bases, with 5 bases between them. The CDR3 spells CATSDPFNEQFF. The CDR3 bases are TGTGCCACCAGTGATCCCTTCAATGAGCAGTTCTTC.

The chain employs TRBV12-3 or TRBV12-4 and TRBJ2-3, with 12 bases identical to TRBD2. The V segment lost 7 bases and the J segment 0 bases; nucleotides outside the gene matches: 8. The CDR3 spans 17 residues. The CDR3 region has the DNA TGTGCCAGCAACTCCGGGACTAGCGGGTCTAGCACAGATACGCAGTATTTT. It codes for CASNSGTSGSSTDTQYF.

The chain recombines TRBV6-1 with TRBJ2-7, with D uncertain. The CDR3 extends over 15 amino acids. Trimming pared 0 bases from V and 0 bases from J, leaving 9 bases between. CDR1 is MNHNS, CDR2 SASEGT, per germline. CDR3 nucleotides: TGTGCCAGCAGTGAAGCGCTAGGGCTCTCCTACGAGCAGTACTTC. Translated, it gives CASSEALGLSYEQYF.

The chain uses TRBV10-3 and TRBJ2-5, with 8 bases lining up with TRBD1. CDR1 and CDR2 from the germline V gene are ENHRY and SYGVKD. This CDR3 is 12 amino acids long. J gave up 5 bases and V 11 bases, and 7 bases lay outside the gene matches. The CDR3 reads CAASDRVETQYF. The CDR3, as DNA: TGTGCCGCCTCGGACAGGGTGGAGACCCAGTACTTC.

CDR3 coding DNA: TGCAGCGAATACCATGAGCAGTTCTTC. Residues: CSEYHEQFF. The rearrangement joins TRBV29-1 to TRBJ2-1; no definite D call. Trimming cost V 7 bases and J 8 bases, with 6 bases left between them. The CDR3 sequence is 9 residues long. CDR1 and CDR2 from the germline V gene are SQVTM and ANQGSEA.

This clonotype has only a few counts. The V gene is TRBV6-4, the J gene TRBJ2-6; D gene uncertain. The V and J ends lost 3 bases and 0 bases respectively, with 6 bases between them. Germline-derived CDR1 and CDR2 are MRHNA and SNTAGT. CDR3 size: 15 residues. CDR3 sequence reads: CASSESSSGANVLTF. The CDR3 nucleotides read TGTGCCAGCAGTGAAAGCTCCTCTGGGGCCAACGTCCTGACTTTC.

Comments on this clonotype: Since no conserved phenylalanine or tryptophan closes the CDR3, a read error is the likely cause. The rearrangement uses TRBV5-1 and TRBJ2-5, with D hard to call. Germline V CDR1 and CDR2: SGHRS, YFSETQ. V was clipped by 0 bases and J by 5 bases, with 14 bases between them. This CDR3 contains 15 residues. CDR3 protein: CASSLEGTFGETQYC. Here the CDR3 DNA reads TGCGCCAGCAGCTTGGAAGGAACCTTTGGCGAGACCCAGTACTGC.

V usage is TRBV6-2 or TRBV6-3 and J usage is TRBJ2-1; D possibly uses TRBD1 or TRBD2 (5 bases each). The CDR3 length is 12 residues. Germline V gene data show CDR1 as MNHEY and CDR2 as SVGEGT. V was shortened by 4 bases and J by 14 bases, with 15 bases between the two germline ends. Here the CDR3 reads CASSSTVGREFF. CDR3 nucleotide sequence: TGTGCCAGCAGTTCCACCGTGGGACGAGAGTTCTTC.

A few counts support this clonotype. The genes are TRBV10-3 and TRBJ1-2; D possibly corresponds to TRBD1 (5 bases). Trimming stripped 2 bases from V and 9 bases from J, with 13 bases between. From germline, CDR1 is ENHRY and CDR2 SYGVKD. The CDR3 extends over 13 amino acids. CDR3 residues: CAISEKGDGSYTF. The CDR3 DNA reads TGTGCCATCAGTGAGAAAGGGGATGGGAGCTACACCTTC.

This clonotype occurred a few times. The gene calls are TRBV5-6 and TRBJ2-7; perhaps D is TRBD1 or TRBD2 (6 bases each). This CDR3 region has 17 residues. Trimming shortened V by 1 base and J by 6 bases, and 23 bases separated the two germline ends. From germline, CDR1 is SGHDT and CDR2 YYEEEE. The CDR3 DNA sequence: TGTGCCAGCAGCTTGTTTCTGGGTGGTGGGGGGCGAGGCGAGCAGTACTTC. Translating gives CASSLFLGGGGRGEQYF.

The V gene is TRBV10-2, the J gene TRBJ2-1, with TRBD2 identical over 8 bases. Germline CDR1 is WSHSY and CDR2 is SAAADI. There are 14 residues in the CDR3. The junction had 8 bases not matched to a gene; V was cut back by 9 bases and J by 4 bases. This CDR3 reads CARSPGGSYNEQFF. The CDR3 region has the DNA TGCGCCAGAAGCCCGGGGGGGTCGTACAATGAGCAGTTCTTC.

This clonotype was counted between two and nine times. The rearrangement links TRBV15 to TRBJ1-6; the D is unclear. The V gene lost 0 bases and the J gene lost 7 bases, with 10 bases spanning the gap. This CDR3 contains 15 residues. The germline V gene has CDR1 LNHNV and CDR2 YYDKDF (reference sequence). CDR3 in DNA: TGTGCCACCAGCAGAGATCACGCGGGAAATTCACCCCTCCACTTT. Its protein is CATSRDHAGNSPLHF. The variable domain in full, with the rest retrieved from reference TRBV15 and TRBJ1-6, is DAMVIQNPRYQVTQFGKPVTLSCSQTLNHNVMYWYQQKSSQAPKLLFHYYDKDFNNEADTPDNFQSRRPNTSFCFLDIRSPGLGDTAMYLCATSRDHAGNSPLHFGNGTRLTVT.

The J gene is TRBJ2-5, the V gene TRBV20-1, with D maybe TRBD2 (6 bases). Germline assignment: CDR1 DFQATT and CDR2 SNEGSKA (reference sequence). The length of the CDR3 is 16 residues. V was trimmed by 5 bases and J by 11 bases, leaving 30 bases between them. The CDR3 region is CSARNRGAGSHNEQYF. DNA for the CDR3: TGCAGTGCTCGAAACCGGGGCGCGGGGTCCCACAATGAGCAGTACTTC.

The V gene is TRBV9, the J gene TRBJ2-5, with TRBD1 matching over 8 bases. The CDR3 length is 15 residues. The germline V gene encodes CDR1 SGDLS and CDR2 YYNGEE. Unmatched junction bases numbered 10, after V lost 4 bases and J lost 5 bases. The CDR3 coding sequence is TGTGCCAGCAGCCCGAGACAGGGGAGGACGGAGACCCAGTACTTC. It encodes CASSPRQGRTETQYF. The full variable domain, its missing parts supplied by reference TRBV9 and TRBJ2-5, is DSGVTQTPKHLITATGQRVTLRCSPRSGDLSVYWYQQSLDQGLQFLIQYYNGEERAKGNILERFSAQQFPDLHSELNLSSLELGDSALYFCASSPRQGRTETQYFGPGTRLLVL.

This chain joins TRBV12-3 or TRBV12-4 and TRBJ2-4; D may be TRBD2 (7 bases). V gave up 5 bases and J gave up 6 bases, with 11 bases separating them. This CDR3 contains 13 residues. DNA for the CDR3: TGTGCCAGCAGTCAAAGGGGGGGAAACATTCAGTACTTC. This codes for CASSQRGGNIQYF.

This clonotype was detected only a few times. This chain joins TRBV6-5 and TRBJ2-1, with D possibly TRBD1 on 5 matching bases. Between the trimmed V and J ends, which lost 2 bases and 6 bases, there was a span of 14 bases. The length of the CDR3 is 15 residues. Germline loops: CDR1 MNHEY, CDR2 SVGAGI. As DNA, the CDR3 is TGTGCCAGCAGTTACGGGGTGGGGCCGGGCAATGAGCAGTTCTTC. Its protein product is CASSYGVGPGNEQFF.

The table lists this clonotype with a few counts. The chain is built from TRBV2 and TRBJ1-2; 9 nucleotides align to TRBD1. This CDR3 spans 17 amino acids. Germline CDR1 SNHLY, CDR2 FYNNEI. Trimming cost V 0 bases and J 6 bases; bases outside gene matches: 11. CDR3 DNA: TGTGCCAGCAGTGAAGCCGTCCCGGGACAGGGTTTGGATGGCTACACCTTC. Translated, it gives CASSEAVPGQGLDGYTF. Combining the CDR3 with reference TRBV2 and TRBJ1-2 gives the whole variable domain EPEVTQTPSHQVTQMGQEVILRCVPISNHLYFYWYRQILGQKVEFLVSFYNNEISEKSEIFDDQFSVERPDGSNFTLKIRSTKLEDSAMYFCASSEAVPGQGLDGYTFGSGTRLTVV.

The genes are TRBV28 and TRBJ2-7; possibly TRBD2 for D (6 bases). V dropped 6 bases and J dropped 3 bases, with 18 bases sitting between them. The CDR3 totals 15 residues. Germline V lookup: CDR1 MDHEN, CDR2 SYDVKM. The CDR3 nucleotides are TGTGCCAGCAGCACCCCCGGAGGGGCCATCTACGAGCAGTACTTC. Its translation: CASSTPGGAIYEQYF.

V gene TRBV7-2 combines with J gene TRBJ2-1; D may be TRBD1 (5 bases). CDR3 length: 13 residues. V was pared by 5 bases and J by 15 bases, with 20 bases between. CDR1 is SGHTA, CDR2 FQGNSA, per germline. CDR3 protein: CASSISRTQGGFF. Here the CDR3 DNA reads TGTGCCAGCAGCATATCGCGCACTCAGGGCGGGTTCTTC. Supplemented by reference TRBV7-2 and TRBJ2-1, the full variable domain reads GAGVSQSPSNKVTEKGKDVELRCDPISGHTALYWYRQSLGQGLEFLIYFQGNSAPDKSGLPSDRFSAERTGGSVSTLTIQRTQQEDSAVYLCASSISRTQGGFFGPGTRLTVL.

The chain uses TRBV12-3 or TRBV12-4 and TRBJ1-1; D is ambiguous. The CDR3 runs to 14 residues. Trimming stripped 6 bases from V and 4 bases from J, with 15 bases between. This chain's CDR3 is CASSETAWGTEAFF. Here the CDR3 DNA reads TGTGCCAGCAGCGAAACAGCCTGGGGCACTGAAGCTTTCTTT.